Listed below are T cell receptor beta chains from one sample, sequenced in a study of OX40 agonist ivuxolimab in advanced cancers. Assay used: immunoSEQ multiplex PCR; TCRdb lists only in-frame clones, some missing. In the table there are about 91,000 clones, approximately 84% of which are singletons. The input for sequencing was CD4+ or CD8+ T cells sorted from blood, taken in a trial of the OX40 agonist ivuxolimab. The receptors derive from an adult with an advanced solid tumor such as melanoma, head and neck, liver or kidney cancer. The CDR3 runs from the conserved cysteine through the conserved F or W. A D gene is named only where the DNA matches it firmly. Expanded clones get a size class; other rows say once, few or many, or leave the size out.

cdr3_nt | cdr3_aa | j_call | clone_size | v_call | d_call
TGCGCCAGCAGATTTGGACTAGCGGGAGGGCCCCTGGAGGAGACCCAGTACTTC | CASRFGLAGGPLEETQYF | TRBJ2-5 | few | TRBV10-1 | TRBD2
TGTGCCAGCAGCGAGACAGGGGATTGGAACACTGAAGCTTTCTTT | CASSETGDWNTEAFF | TRBJ1-1 | . | TRBV5-6 | TRBD1
TGTGCCAGCGGTGGACAGGCTCGGGACACTGAAGCTTTCTTT | CASGGQARDTEAFF | TRBJ1-1 | . | TRBV2 | TRBD1
TGTGCCAGCAGCGCCTCCCTGACCGGTTCCGGAAACACCATATATTTT | CASSASLTGSGNTIYF | TRBJ1-3 | . | TRBV9 | .
TGCGCCAGCAGCTCGTCGACTAGCGTAGCCTACGAGCAGTACTTC | CASSSSTSVAYEQYF | TRBJ2-7 | . | TRBV5-1 | TRBD2
TGTGCCAGCACCATTTTTGGACAGGGGGCTTACGAGCAGTACTTC | CASTIFGQGAYEQYF | TRBJ2-7 | . | TRBV28 | TRBD1
TGTGCCAGCAGCGCGGCGGGGGTGGCTGGGGCCAACGTCCTGACTTTC | CASSAAGVAGANVLTF | TRBJ2-6 | . | TRBV9 | TRBD2
TGTGCCAGCAGTGTCTCGGGGGAAATGTATGGCTACACCTTC | CASSVSGEMYGYTF | TRBJ1-2 | . | TRBV6-1 | .
TGTGCCAAACTCCCTCGCATTACGCAGTTCTTC | CAKLPRITQFF | TRBJ2-1 | few | TRBV7-4 | .
TGCGCCAGCAGTGAACACAGGGGGCTAAATCAGCCCCAGCATTTT | CASSEHRGLNQPQHF | TRBJ1-5 | few | TRBV10-2 | TRBD1
TGTGCCAGCAGCTTGCTTGGACCTCCCAGACCGTATTTT | CASSLLGPPRPYF | TRBJ2-3 | . | TRBV5-8 | .
TGTGCCAGCAGCAAGGGACAGGGGGCGTCTGGGGCCAACGTCCTGACTTTC | CASSKGQGASGANVLTF | TRBJ2-6 | few | TRBV21-1 | .
TGTGCCAGCAGCTTAGGACCGACTAGCGGGATGCCGGATACGCAGTATTTT | CASSLGPTSGMPDTQYF | TRBJ2-3 | . | TRBV7-6 | TRBD2
TGTGCCAGCAGCGCGGGACTAGCGGGAGGGGAAGAGACCCAGTACTTC | CASSAGLAGGEETQYF | TRBJ2-5 | . | TRBV2 | TRBD2
TGTGCCAGCAGCAGCCAGGGGGGCAGCAATCAGCCCCAGCATTTT | CASSSQGGSNQPQHF | TRBJ1-5 | . | TRBV5-8 | TRBD1
TGCGCCAGCAGGGCTGATGGTAATTCACCCCTCCACTTT | CASRADGNSPLHF | TRBJ1-6 | . | TRBV10-1 | .
TGCGCCAGCAGCTTCCAGGGGGACACCGGGGAGCTGTTTTTT | CASSFQGDTGELFF | TRBJ2-2 | . | TRBV5-1 | TRBD1
TGTGCAAGTCGCTTAGGGACCAAACCGGTAATCTATAATGGCAATCAGCCCCAGCATTTT | CASRLGTKPVIYNGNQPQHF | TRBJ1-5 | . | TRBV12-2 | .
TGCGCCAGCAGCCCCAGCGGGAGTACCTACAATGAGCAGTTCTTC | CASSPSGSTYNEQFF | TRBJ2-1 | . | TRBV4-1 | TRBD2
TGTGCCAGCAGCACATCCGTAGGTGGGGACAAGCTCTACGAGCAGTACTTC | CASSTSVGGDKLYEQYF | TRBJ2-7 | . | TRBV9 | .
TGTGCCAGCACCAACACAGGGGGGGGCACCGGGGAGCTGTTTTTT | CASTNTGGGTGELFF | TRBJ2-2 | . | TRBV2 | .
TGCGCCAGCAACAAACTAGCGGGAAACTACGAGCAGTACTTC | CASNKLAGNYEQYF | TRBJ2-7 | . | TRBV5-1 | TRBD2
TGTGCCAGCTCACCACCAGACCCCTACGAGCAGTACTTC | CASSPPDPYEQYF | TRBJ2-7 | once | TRBV18 | .
TGTGCCAGCAGCTCAAACAGGGGACTCTACGAGCAGTACTTC | CASSSNRGLYEQYF | TRBJ2-7 | . | TRBV11-2 | .
TGTGCCATCAGTACAGCGGGAGTTGTGAATGAGCAGTTCTTC | CAISTAGVVNEQFF | TRBJ2-1 | . | TRBV10-3 | TRBD2
TGTGCCAGCAGCTTAGACAGCGGGAGGTTCAACGAGCAGTACTTC | CASSLDSGRFNEQYF | TRBJ2-7 | once | TRBV7-6 | TRBD2
TGTGCCACGGGAGGGAACGCGGCCAAGAACACCGGGGAGCTGTTTTTT | CATGGNAAKNTGELFF | TRBJ2-2 | . | TRBV10-3 | TRBD2
TGTGCCTGGAGTGTAGGGGGGAGAGAAGCTTTCTTT | CAWSVGGREAFF | TRBJ1-1 | . | TRBV30 | .
TGCAGTGCTAGCTCTGGAAACACCGTATATTTT | CSASSGNTVYF | TRBJ1-3 | . | TRBV20-1 | .
TGTGCCAGCACAAGGACTGGGGCCAACGTCCTGACTTTC | CASTRTGANVLTF | TRBJ2-6 | . | TRBV5-6 | .
TGCGCCAGCAGCCTTGGGACTGACTATGGCTACACCTTC | CASSLGTDYGYTF | TRBJ1-2 | . | TRBV4-1 | .
TGCAGCGCGGAGACTAGTTACAATGAGCAGTTCTTC | CSAETSYNEQFF | TRBJ2-1 | . | TRBV29-1 | .
TGTGCCAGCAGCTTGGGTAGAACCTACGAGCAGTACTTC | CASSLGRTYEQYF | TRBJ2-7 | . | TRBV5-4 | .
TGTGCCAGTAGTAAGGGGTCGGTGGGCCCTTACTCTAACTATGGCTACACCTTC | CASSKGSVGPYSNYGYTF | TRBJ1-2 | once | TRBV19 | .
TGTGCCAGCAAGGGGACAGGGAACACTGAAGCTTTCTTT | CASKGTGNTEAFF | TRBJ1-1 | . | TRBV6-4 | TRBD1
TGCGCCAGCAGAAGCCCGGGGACAGATACGCAGTATTTT | CASRSPGTDTQYF | TRBJ2-3 | . | TRBV5-1 | .
TGCGCCAGCAGCCAAGAGGGACAGGGAAGAAGACATGGCTACACCTTC | CASSQEGQGRRHGYTF | TRBJ1-2 | . | TRBV4-1 | TRBD1
TGTGCCAGCAGCCCTGGTGTAGCGGGAGTATCAGATACGCAGTATTTT | CASSPGVAGVSDTQYF | TRBJ2-3 | . | TRBV2 | TRBD2
TGTGCCACCAGCAGAGACCGGGTCGGGGGATTCCAGTCCAAAAACATTCAGTACTTC | CATSRDRVGGFQSKNIQYF | TRBJ2-4 | . | TRBV15 | .
TGTGCCAGCTCACCACCTGCCCTCCCAGAGGCCCAGTACTTC | CASSPPALPEAQYF | TRBJ2-5 | . | TRBV18 | .
TGTGCCAGCAGCCTCAGTAGCGGATTAAGCACAGATACGCAGTATTTT | CASSLSSGLSTDTQYF | TRBJ2-3 | . | TRBV4-2 | .
TGTGCCAGCAGCCAAAGTCCCTCCGGGGAGTATGGCTACACCTTC | CASSQSPSGEYGYTF | TRBJ1-2 | . | TRBV9 | .
TGTGCCAGTAGTATGCGTGGAAGCGCGGGGGGGACCCAGTACTTC | CASSMRGSAGGTQYF | TRBJ2-5 | . | TRBV19 | TRBD2
TGCGCCAGCAAATATGGGGCCTTTAATGAAAAACTGTTTTTT | CASKYGAFNEKLFF | TRBJ1-4 | few | TRBV10-2 | .
TGCGCCAGCAGCTTTTTTTCGGGAGGTCCCCAATACGAGCAGTACTTC | CASSFFSGGPQYEQYF | TRBJ2-7 | . | TRBV5-1 | TRBD2
TGTGCCAGCAGCCAGGGGCTAGCAGACTACAATGAGCAGTTCTTC | CASSQGLADYNEQFF | TRBJ2-1 | . | TRBV7-3 | .
TGCGCCAGCAGCGGAGACAGGGGCGACACCATATATTTT | CASSGDRGDTIYF | TRBJ1-3 | . | TRBV5-1 | TRBD1
TGTGCCAGCAGCTCCACTTGGGATGAGCAGTTCTTC | CASSSTWDEQFF | TRBJ2-1 | once | TRBV5-4 | .
TGTGCCAGCAGCCTGGAGACAGGGGGATACGAGCAGTACTTC | CASSLETGGYEQYF | TRBJ2-7 | . | TRBV7-3 | TRBD1
TGTGCCAGCTCACCAACCCGGAACACTGAAGCTTTCTTT | CASSPTRNTEAFF | TRBJ1-1 | . | TRBV18 | .
TGTGCCAGCAGTTGGGGACAGGGCGGTGAAAAACTGTTTTTT | CASSWGQGGEKLFF | TRBJ1-4 | . | TRBV6-5 | TRBD1
TGCGCCAGCAGTCAATCGGAGGTAGCCAAAAACATTCAGTACTTC | CASSQSEVAKNIQYF | TRBJ2-4 | . | TRBV23-1 | .
TGTGCCAGCAGTCAGATGTTAGGGTCAGGGCGGCCCTACGAGCAGTACTTC | CASSQMLGSGRPYEQYF | TRBJ2-7 | . | TRBV11-1 | .
TGTGCCAGCAGCGTAAGGAGTGAAGGGGGTGAGGGAAATGGCTACACCTTC | CASSVRSEGGEGNGYTF | TRBJ1-2 | . | TRBV9 | .
TGTGCCAGCAGTGTTTCCAGGAGGGATACGCAGTATTTT | CASSVSRRDTQYF | TRBJ2-3 | once | TRBV6-1 | .
TGTGCCAGCAGCCGGGACAGGGCTGGAAACACCATATATTTT | CASSRDRAGNTIYF | TRBJ1-3 | few | TRBV7-2 | TRBD1